This T cell receptor beta chain is drawn from a study of identical twins. In TCRdb, the 5' RACE reads were re-called with MiXCR into one record per CDR3 protein. This table holds 600,000 to 800,000 distinct CDR3 sequences, 21% found once. Overall study results and limits: Abundant cord blood beta clonotypes carried fewer insertions; memory repertoires showed none.

This clonotype occurred many times. Its target is unknown. The same specimen was also included in a second study, on T cells expressing NK-cell markers. That work contributes: One of the eight sequenced donors was seronegative, whereas the other seven were HCMV-seropositive. Restriction of sorting to alpha-beta TCR T cells was accomplished in several experiments using an anti-gamma-delta TCR antibody.

This sequence was found in a woman younger than 35 in good health. The source material was PBMCs.

CDR3 protein: CASSFERPVTEAFF. CDR3 bases: TGCGCCAGCAGCTTTGAGAGGCCAGTGACTGAAGCTTTCTTT. The V call is TRBV5-1, the J call TRBJ1-1; D gene ambiguous. V lost 2 bases, J lost 5 bases, and 13 bases lay in between. Germline V CDR1 and CDR2: SGHRS, YFSETQ. This CDR3 comprises 14 residues.